This TCR beta chain originates from a study of T-cell reconstitution after alpha-beta-depleted transplantation in children. This clonotype was seen many times. The J segment lost 8 bases and the V segment lost 1 base, leaving 2 bases of the junction unmatched. The CDR3 consists of 15 residues. The germline V gene encodes CDR1 SEHNR and CDR2 FQNEAQ (reference sequence). A library of TCRbeta sequences, prepared with unique molecular identifiers, was generated. TCRdb recomputed calls from the PCR reads with MiXCR, one row per CDR3 protein. The sample records about 340,000 distinct CDR3 sequences, 15% to 20% being singletons.

The input for sequencing was PBMCs, mostly from graft donor cells, taken 360 days after TCRalphabeta/CD19-depleted stem cell transplant. The receptor comes from a male patient between 2 and 15 years old who had a stem cell transplant for acute lymphoblastic leukemia, so the T cells may come from the graft donor. V and J are TRBV7-9 and TRBJ1-6, with 10 bases fitting TRBD1. Here the CDR3 DNA reads TGTGCCAGCAGCTTAGGGGACAGGGGCGATTCACCCCTCCACTTT. This encodes CASSLGDRGDSPLHF.